This T cell receptor beta chain was profiled in a study of blood T cell repertoires in COVID-19. Study overall: COVID-19 samples, acute and convalescent, were from the United States, Italy and Spain. Sources were T cells, B-cell-depleted T cells, or PBMCs; the material itself was cDNA or gDNA.

Per the original methods: The authors estimated nucleated cell counts from reference gene primer amplification. Data came from immunoSEQ multiplex PCR; TCRdb stores just in-frame clones and leaves some out. V, J and clone size derive from that table, while D and trimming were established from the DNA sequence. The sample gives about 130,000 clones, approximately 84% of which show up once; about 2% is in the top ten. The CDR3 consists of 17 residues. Germline V gene data show CDR1 as WNHNN and CDR2 as SYGVQD (reference sequence). V gave up 0 bases and J gave up 0 bases, with 11 bases separating them. The sample was peripheral blood. This TCR was sampled from a man between 65 and 79 years old with acute or convalescent COVID-19. The chain has TRBV10-1 and TRBJ2-2, with D hard to call. Here the CDR3 reads CASSESNGFANTGELFF. CDR3 coding DNA: TGCGCCAGCAGTGAGTCGAACGGTTTCGCGAACACCGGGGAGCTGTTTTTT.